These 21 T cell receptor beta chains originate from one sample sequenced in a study of T cells after posttransplantation cyclophosphamide. Some clones are missing from TCRdb's copy, which holds only in-frame ones; the method was immunoSEQ multiplex PCR. This sample carries roughly 7,400 clones, none of them present only once. Busulfan-fludarabine conditioning, marrow transplant, and cyclophosphamide on days +3 and +4 were administered. Source: PBMCs, taken after allogeneic stem cell transplant with posttransplant cyclophosphamide. The source is a female patient aged 45-65 years who received an allogeneic stem cell transplant from a related donor, was CMV-positive, and had no GVHD. Some T cells may be transferred from the graft donor.

This clone is judged medium-sized (0.01 to 0.1%). CDR3 amino acids: CASSIVLHTNEQFF. The DNA of the CDR3 is TGTGCCAGTAGTATAGTTTTACACACCAATGAGCAGTTCTTC. The chain uses TRBV19 and TRBJ2-1; D is unresolved. V was trimmed by 1 base and J by 6 bases, leaving 10 bases between them. From germline, CDR1 is LNHDA and CDR2 SQIVND (reference sequence). The CDR3 has 14 amino acids.

The table lists this clone with many counts. V and J are TRBV4-1 and TRBJ1-1, with D unresolved. The germline gives CDR1 MGHRA, CDR2 YSYEKL. The CDR3 runs to 13 residues. Trimming pared 3 bases from V and 7 bases from J, leaving 12 bases between. CDR3: CASSHRPGDEAFF. CDR3 sequence (DNA): TGCGCCAGCAGCCACCGACCCGGGGATGAAGCTTTCTTT.

This clone occurred many times. V gene TRBV6-4 combines with J gene TRBJ1-4; tentative D call: TRBD1 (5 bases). Trimming took 2 bases from V and 8 from J, leaving 18 bases between them. Germline values: CDR1 MRHNA, CDR2 SNTAGT. The CDR3 runs to 16 residues. Written as DNA, the CDR3 is TGTGCCAGCAGTGACGAGGCGGGGCCGGCCGACGAAAAACTGTTTTTT. Translating gives CASSDEAGPADEKLFF.

This clone was detected ten times or more. A read error may be the cause here, since a much bigger clone is one base away. The chain has TRBV27 and TRBJ1-3, with 8 bases matching TRBD1. Losses at the gene ends were 6 bases for V and 11 bases for J; bases not matched to a gene: 9. CDR1 and CDR2 (germline): MNHEY, SMNVEV (reference sequence). The CDR3 contains 13 residues. The CDR3 DNA reads as TGTGCCAGCAGCCCAGGGGGCGGGTACCCCATATATTTT. Protein sequence: CASSPGGGYPIYF.

Ten or more counts support this clone. The chain has TRBV7-2 and TRBJ2-5, with TRBD2 identical over 7 bases. The CDR3 is made up of 15 amino acids. Germline lookup yields CDR1 SGHTA and CDR2 FQGNSA. V lost 3 bases to trimming and J lost 2 bases; unmatched junction nucleotides: 6. The CDR3 here is CASSLTLAVQETQYF. CDR3 nucleotides: TGTGCCAGCAGCTTGACCCTAGCGGTACAAGAGACCCAGTACTTC.

At least ten counts were recorded for this clone. Here the CDR3 reads CASSRPSTDTQYF. The CDR3 DNA is TGTGCCAGCTCACGGCCTAGCACAGATACGCAGTATTTT. The chain carries TRBV18 and TRBJ2-3; no clear D. The CDR3 length is 13 residues. The germline V gene has CDR1 KGHSH and CDR2 LQKENI. V shed 4 bases and J shed 0 bases, with 5 bases lying between them. Drawing the rest from reference TRBV18 and TRBJ2-3, the complete variable domain is NAGVMQNPRHLVRRRGQEARLRCSPMKGHSHVYWYRQLPEEGLKFMVYLQKENIIDESGMPKERFSAEFPKEGPSILRIQQVVRGDSAAYFCASSRPSTDTQYFGPGTRLTVL.

Many counts were recorded for this clone. The rearrangement links TRBV4-1 to TRBJ2-3; D call uncertain. CDR1 is MGHRA, CDR2 YSYEKL, per germline. The CDR3 has 13 residues. Trimming left V 1 base short and J 2 bases short, with 4 bases between. CDR3 sequence: CASSQALTDTQYF. The CDR3 DNA is TGCGCCAGCAGCCAAGCTCTCACAGATACGCAGTATTTT.

Many counts were recorded for this clone. V usage is TRBV12-3 or TRBV12-4 and J usage is TRBJ1-2, with TRBD1 matching over 7 bases. Losses at the gene ends were 6 bases for V and 8 bases for J; bases not matched to a gene: 12. The CDR3 loop spans 14 amino acids. CDR3 nucleotides: TGTGCCAGCAGAGAAACAGGGGTTTTCGGAGGCTACACCTTC. Residues: CASRETGVFGGYTF.

This clone was seen ten or more times. V usage is TRBV7-8 and J usage is TRBJ1-2, with 8 bases aligning to TRBD1. Germline assignment: CDR1 SGHVS and CDR2 FQNEAQ. With 3 bases clipped from V and 4 bases from J, the junction kept 7 bases outside the gene matches. This CDR3 spans 15 amino acids. DNA of the CDR3: TGTGCCAGCAGCTTCTCGACAGGGGATCCCTATGGCTACACCTTC. Translation gives CASSFSTGDPYGYTF.

This clone was seen a handful of times. CDR3 coding DNA: TGTGCCAGCAGCGTAGCGGCGGGAGGATATGGCTACACCTTC. This gives the protein CASSVAAGGYGYTF. The chain has TRBV9 and TRBJ1-2, with unresolved D. The CDR3 runs 14 residues. Germline V gene sequence: CDR1 SGDLS, CDR2 YYNGEE. V was shortened by 0 bases and J by 5 bases, with 11 bases between the two germline ends.

Ten or more counts support this clone. The chain is built from TRBV27 and TRBJ1-4; 7 bases align to TRBD1. CDR1 MNHEY and CDR2 SMNVEV come from the germline V gene (reference sequence). The CDR3 loop spans 16 amino acids. V shed 2 bases and J 3 bases; nucleotides not matched to a gene: 6. CDR3 DNA sequence: TGTGCCAGCAGTTTACGCCACGGGACAGCTAATGAAAAACTGTTTTTT. Protein sequence: CASSLRHGTANEKLFF.

The sample holds many counts of this clone. The CDR3 region has the DNA TGTGCCAGCAGCTTAATCCTCACAGATACGCAGTATTTT. Translation gives CASSLILTDTQYF. The chain is built from TRBV11-3 and TRBJ2-3; no clear D. CDR1 and CDR2 (germline): SGHNT, YENEEA. The CDR3 covers 13 residues. The V gene lost 2 bases and the J gene lost 2 bases, with 5 bases spanning the gap. Together with reference TRBV11-3 and TRBJ2-3, the CDR3 gives the full variable domain: EAGVVQSPRYKIIEKKQPVAFWCNPISGHNTLYWYLQNLGQGPELLIRYENEEAVDDSQLPKDRFSAERLKGVDSTLKIQPAELGDSAVYLCASSLILTDTQYFGPGTRLTVL.

The table lists this clone with many counts. This rearrangement joins TRBV6-2 or TRBV6-3 to TRBJ1-2; 9 bases align to TRBD1. Germline values: CDR1 MNHEY, CDR2 SVGEGT. The length of the CDR3 is 15 residues. With 6 bases clipped from V and 3 bases from J, the junction kept 8 bases outside the gene matches. CDR3 residues: CASRGTGTDHYGYTF. As DNA, the CDR3 is TGTGCCAGCAGAGGGACAGGGACGGATCACTATGGCTACACCTTC.

This clone has a count of ten or more. The chain uses TRBV5-1 and TRBJ1-3; TRBD1 is a possible D gene (6 bases). The CDR3 is 17 amino acids. The V end lost 2 bases, the J end lost 1 base, and 16 bases lay between the germline ends. Germline V gene sequence: CDR1 SGHRS, CDR2 YFSETQ. The CDR3 protein is CASSFIGGRGSGNTIYF. The CDR3 coding sequence is TGCGCCAGCAGCTTCATTGGGGGCAGGGGTTCTGGAAACACCATATATTTT.

At least ten counts were recorded for this clone. The chain is built from TRBV14 and TRBJ1-3; D possibly corresponds to TRBD1 (6 bases). The length of the CDR3 is 14 residues. V was shortened by 5 bases and J by 3 bases, with 11 bases between the two germline ends. Germline values: CDR1 SGHDN, CDR2 FVKESK. DNA of the CDR3: TGTGCCAGCAGCTTCAAGGGGGTTGGAAACACCATATATTTT. This codes for CASSFKGVGNTIYF.

The table lists this clone with many counts. The chain recombines TRBV7-9 with TRBJ1-4; 8 bases agree with TRBD1. CDR3 length equals 14 residues. The junction had 3 bases not matched to a gene; V was cut back by 3 bases and J by 6 bases. Per germline, CDR1 SEHNR and CDR2 FQNEAQ (reference sequence). CDR3 coding DNA: TGTGCCAGCAGCTTCGCACAGGGGGATGAAAAACTGTTTTTT. The encoded protein is CASSFAQGDEKLFF.

This clone occurred many times. The chain uses TRBV13 and TRBJ2-5, with 7 nucleotides matching TRBD2. The CDR3 consists of 18 residues. Germline CDR1 is PRHDT and CDR2 is FYEKMQ (reference sequence). V lost 2 bases and J lost 5; bases outside the gene matches: 17. The CDR3: CASSLIPLAPRFRETQYF. The CDR3 DNA reads as TGTGCCAGCAGCTTAATCCCACTAGCGCCCAGGTTTCGGGAGACCCAGTACTTC.

This clone has at least ten counts. The gene calls are TRBV19 and TRBJ1-2, with D possibly TRBD1 on 5 matching bases. Trimming left V 3 bases short and J 3 bases short, with 8 bases between. In germline, CDR1 is LNHDA, CDR2 SQIVND (reference sequence). CDR3 length: 13 amino acids. The CDR3 DNA reads TGTGCCAGTAGTATCCAGGGAGACTATGGCTACACCTTC. Translating it yields CASSIQGDYGYTF.

This clone occurred many times. This sequence joins TRBV14 and TRBJ1-2; tentatively, D is TRBD1 (6 bases). CDR3 size: 14 residues. Germline CDR1 is SGHDN and CDR2 is FVKESK. Trimming took 2 bases from V and 6 from J, leaving 13 bases between them. The CDR3 DNA sequence: TGTGCCAGCAGCCAAAACAGGGTTGGACATGGCTACACCTTC. Amino acid sequence: CASSQNRVGHGYTF.

The table lists this clone with many counts. V is TRBV12-3 or TRBV12-4 and J is TRBJ2-2; TRBD1 agrees at 7 bases. V was pared by 7 bases and J by 5 bases, with 10 bases of the junction left unmatched. CDR3 length: 15 residues. The CDR3 nucleotides are TGTGCCAGCACCGTGACAGGGCTGGCAACCGGGGAGCTGTTTTTT. Its protein is CASTVTGLATGELFF.

V usage is TRBV9 and J usage is TRBJ2-5; D is perhaps TRBD2 (6 bases). This CDR3 has 16 amino acids. The germline gives CDR1 SGDLS, CDR2 YYNGEE. Trimming cost V 3 bases and J 1 base, with 16 bases left between them. The CDR3: CASSAYGTGLQETQYF. The CDR3 DNA is TGTGCCAGCAGCGCCTACGGGACTGGTCTCCAAGAGACCCAGTACTTC. Filled out from reference TRBV9 and TRBJ2-5, the complete variable domain reads DSGVTQTPKHLITATGQRVTLRCSPRSGDLSVYWYQQSLDQGLQFLIQYYNGEERAKGNILERFSAQQFPDLHSELNLSSLELGDSALYFCASSAYGTGLQETQYFGPGTRLLVL.